The rows below give T cell receptor beta chains drawn from one sample of a study of identical twins. TCRdb re-derived calls from the 5' RACE reads in MiXCR, one entry per CDR3 protein. The profile covers about 660,000 distinct CDR3 sequences, with 8.5% to 9% appearing a single time and around 0.98% taken by the ten largest. These records were also assigned to another study, of yellow fever vaccine responses in identical twins.

The material sequenced was PBMCs. Every receptor here comes from a woman in her late teens or twenties in good health. The CDR3 runs from the conserved cysteine through the conserved F or W. D genes are given only for firm matches. Clone size is given for some rows only: seen once, a few or many times, or a class if the clone is expanded.

v_call	d_call	j_call	clone_size	cdr3_nt	cdr3_aa
TRBV24-1	TRBD1	TRBJ2-1	.	TGTGCCACCAGTGAGAAAGACAGGGTATATGCCTACAATGAGCAGTTCTTC	CATSEKDRVYAYNEQFF
TRBV20-1	TRBD2	TRBJ2-1	few	TGCAGTGCCACGGGACTAGCGGGTTCCTACAATGAGCAGTTCTTC	CSATGLAGSYNEQFF
TRBV24-1	.	TRBJ1-2	.	TGTGCCACCAGTGATTCCTCGACAGGCCTGGGAGGCTACACCTTC	CATSDSSTGLGGYTF
TRBV12-3/TRBV12-4	TRBD1	TRBJ2-2	few	TGTGCCAGCACCCTAGTGGCCCTTGACAGGGTCACCGGGGAGCTGTTTTTT	CASTLVALDRVTGELFF
TRBV30	.	TRBJ1-4	few	TGTGCCTGTACATCGGAGTCAAAACTGTTTTTT	CACTSESKLFF
TRBV6-1	.	TRBJ2-3	few	TGTGCCAGCAGGCGAGTTGGGACCCTCTACACAGATACGCAGTATTTT	CASRRVGTLYTDTQYF
TRBV3-1	TRBD1	TRBJ2-3	.	TGTGCCAGCAGCTCAACGCTGGGACAGGGAGAAACAGATACGCAGTATTTT	CASSSTLGQGETDTQYF
TRBV5-8	.	TRBJ2-7	.	TGTGCCAGTTCACCCGATGGGGTCTACGAGCAGTACTTC	CASSPDGVYEQYF
TRBV20-1	TRBD1	TRBJ1-5	.	TGCAGTGCTAGAGGCGACAGGGGTCAGAATCAGCCCCAGCATTTT	CSARGDRGQNQPQHF
TRBV3-1	.	TRBJ1-2	few	TGTGCCAGCAGCCAGTACATCTATGGCTACACCTTC	CASSQYIYGYTF
TRBV5-1	.	TRBJ2-2	.	TGCGCCAGCAACCCGACAGGGAACACCGGGGAGCTGTTTTTT	CASNPTGNTGELFF
TRBV3-1	.	TRBJ2-5	.	TGTGCCAGCAGCCAAAGGAGGCCCGGGGAGACCCAGTACTTC	CASSQRRPGETQYF
TRBV5-1	.	TRBJ2-7	.	TGCGCCAGCAGCTATGGGACCGATTCCTACGAGCAGTACTTC	CASSYGTDSYEQYF
TRBV12-3/TRBV12-4	TRBD2	TRBJ2-1	few	TGTGCCAGCAGTTCCCGACTAGCGGGAGGTGTGGGAGGGAATGAGCAGTTCTTC	CASSSRLAGGVGGNEQFF
TRBV13	.	TRBJ2-1	.	TGTGCCAGCAGCTTACCAGGAGAGCAGTTCTTC	CASSLPGEQFF
TRBV2	TRBD1	TRBJ2-2	.	TGTGCCAGCAGTTCCTTGGACAGGGGCAACACCGGGGAGCTGTTTTTT	CASSSLDRGNTGELFF
TRBV28	.	TRBJ1-1	few	TGTGCCAGCAGTTTATTAGGGGTCATGAACACTGAAGCTTTCTTT	CASSLLGVMNTEAFF
TRBV4-3	.	TRBJ2-3	few	TGCGCCAGCAAGCTAGCTGATAGCACAGATACGCAGTATTTT	CASKLADSTDTQYF
TRBV4-1	.	TRBJ2-1	few	TGCGCCAGCAGCCCCGCCCCGCTCAATGAGCAGTTCTTC	CASSPAPLNEQFF
TRBV27	TRBD2	TRBJ2-1	.	TGTGCCAGCAGTTTATACCTAGCGGGAGAGCAGTTCTTC	CASSLYLAGEQFF
TRBV4-3	TRBD2	TRBJ2-7	few	TGCGCCAGCAGCCAAGAACTACTAGCGGGGCAGTACGAGCAGTACTTC	CASSQELLAGQYEQYF
TRBV29-1	.	TRBJ2-4	many	TGCAGCGTTGGAGCCAAAAACATTCAGTACTTC	CSVGAKNIQYF
TRBV21-1	.	TRBJ2-2	many	TGTGCCAGGGCGGCTAGCGGGAGGTGGAACACCGGGGAGCTGTTTTTT	CARAASGRWNTGELFF
TRBV29-1	.	TRBJ2-5	many	TGCAGCGTCACGACGGAGGAGACCCAGTACTTC	CSVTTEETQYF
TRBV2	TRBD1	TRBJ2-1	.	TGTGCCAGCAGCGGACAGGGGCCGTTGTCTGAGCAGTTCTTC	CASSGQGPLSEQFF
TRBV10-3	.	TRBJ1-1	many	TGTGCCACGCGACAGGTACAGGACGCTGAAGCTTTCTTT	CATRQVQDAEAFF
TRBV3-1	.	TRBJ2-1	few	TGTGCCAGCAGCCAGAGTTCCTACTCCTACAATGAGCAGTTCTTC	CASSQSSYSYNEQFF
TRBV5-6	.	TRBJ2-7	.	TGTGCCAGCTGTCCCACCGGGGACCCCTACGAGCAGTACTTC	CASCPTGDPYEQYF
TRBV7-9	.	TRBJ1-1	.	TGTGCCAGCAGCTCAGGGGTGGACACTGAAGCTTTCTTT	CASSSGVDTEAFF
TRBV27	.	TRBJ1-5	.	TGTGCCAGCAGTTTAGGTAGCCAGGGAAGCAATCAGCCCCAGCATTTT	CASSLGSQGSNQPQHF
TRBV20-1	.	TRBJ1-4	many	TGCAGTGCTACGGGAAGACAGGCAACTAATGAAAAACTGTTTTTT	CSATGRQATNEKLFF
TRBV20-1	.	TRBJ2-3	many	TGCAGTGCTCCTAGGGGGGATTCGGATACGCAGTATTTT	CSAPRGDSDTQYF
TRBV30	.	TRBJ1-2	.	TGTGCCTGGAGTGTTCCGAGAGGCTACACCTTC	CAWSVPRGYTF
TRBV5-1	.	TRBJ2-2	.	TGCGCCAGCAGCTCGCACAGGGAACTTGACGCCGGGGAGCTGTTTTTT	CASSSHRELDAGELFF
TRBV14	.	TRBJ2-3	many	TGTGCCAGCAGCCAAGATAACGTTGTAGATACGCAGTATTTT	CASSQDNVVDTQYF
TRBV7-6	.	TRBJ2-2	few	TGTGCCAGCAGCTTAGTGTCGGGAGTGGTCACCGGGGAGCTGTTTTTT	CASSLVSGVVTGELFF
TRBV12-3/TRBV12-4	.	TRBJ2-7	few	TGTGCCAGCCCTGGACCTAGAACCTACGAGCAGTACTTC	CASPGPRTYEQYF
TRBV24-1	TRBD1	TRBJ2-1	once	TGTGCCACCAGTGACCCGAAAGACGCGGGACAGGGCCCCTACAATGAGCAGTTCTTC	CATSDPKDAGQGPYNEQFF
TRBV12-3/TRBV12-4	TRBD2	TRBJ2-7	few	TGTGCCAGCAGTTTCCGGGGGGAGGGAAGCTACGAGCAGTACTTC	CASSFRGEGSYEQYF
TRBV11-2	.	TRBJ2-2	few	TGTGCCAGCAGCTTAGTAGGTATAAGGACAGAGAACACCGGGGAGCTGTTTTTT	CASSLVGIRTENTGELFF
TRBV6-2/TRBV6-3	.	TRBJ2-7	many	TGTGCCAGCAGTTACTCGAGGGCCGCATCCTACGAGCAGTACTTC	CASSYSRAASYEQYF
TRBV5-6	.	TRBJ1-1	many	TGTGCCAGCAGCTTTCAGGGAATTAACACTGAAGCTTTCTTT	CASSFQGINTEAFF
TRBV28	.	TRBJ1-5	few	TGTGCCAGCAGTTTTTTGGGGACTAGCAATCAGCCCCAGCATTTT	CASSFLGTSNQPQHF
TRBV7-2	.	TRBJ1-1	many	TGTGCCAGCAGCTTAGAACAGACCTTGAACACTGAAGCTTTCTTT	CASSLEQTLNTEAFF
TRBV6-1	.	TRBJ2-3	.	TGTGCCAGCTCTTTTTCCGGGACTTCAGATACGCAGTATTTT	CASSFSGTSDTQYF
TRBV12-3/TRBV12-4	.	TRBJ2-1	few	TGTGCCAGCAGTTTAGGGGCTTTTACCTACAATGAGCAGTTCTTC	CASSLGAFTYNEQFF
TRBV29-1	.	TRBJ2-7	.	TGCAGCGTTCTGGGTACTGGGGGGCTCTACGAGCAGTACTTC	CSVLGTGGLYEQYF
TRBV3-1	.	TRBJ2-5	.	TGTGCCAGCAGCCACCGGCTTTGGAGGGTTTCTTCCCAAGAGACCCAGTACTTC	CASSHRLWRVSSQETQYF
TRBV5-1	.	TRBJ1-6	few	TGCGCCAGCAGCTTGGCCGAGGCGATACTTTCACCCCTCCACTTT	CASSLAEAILSPLHF
TRBV4-3	TRBD2	TRBJ2-2	few	TGCGCCAGCAGCCAGTCGCAACCGGGAGGCGGGGAGCTGTTTTTT	CASSQSQPGGGELFF
TRBV25-1	.	TRBJ2-3	.	TGTGCCAGCAGTGAACCCCTGCCGAGCACAGATACGCAGTATTTT	CASSEPLPSTDTQYF
TRBV20-1	.	TRBJ1-2	many	TGCAGTGCTAGAGACAGGGATCCCTATGGCTACACCTTC	CSARDRDPYGYTF
TRBV7-3	TRBD2	TRBJ2-1	few	TGTGCCAGCAGCTATAGCGGGGGGGGCCACAATGAGCAGTTCTTC	CASSYSGGGHNEQFF
TRBV2	TRBD2	TRBJ2-7	.	TGTGCCAGCAGTGGGGGGGCGGGAGGATTCGACGAGCAGTACTTC	CASSGGAGGFDEQYF
TRBV12-3/TRBV12-4	TRBD1	TRBJ2-7	.	TGTGCCAGCAGTTTGAGGGGACAGGGCAGCGACGAGCAGTACTTC	CASSLRGQGSDEQYF
TRBV11-3	TRBD2	TRBJ2-1	.	TGTGCCAGCAGCTTAGGCAGCGGGGAGGGCAATGAGCAGTTCTTC	CASSLGSGEGNEQFF
TRBV27	.	TRBJ2-7	.	TGTGCCAGCAGTTTTGGGGGGTCCCAAGAAACCCTCTACGAGCAGTACTTC	CASSFGGSQETLYEQYF
TRBV4-1	.	TRBJ2-7	few	TGCGCCAGCAGCCAAGAACACTTTGCGGGACAGAACTACGAGCAGTACTTC	CASSQEHFAGQNYEQYF